These T cell receptor beta chains were read from a single sample in a study of cytomegalovirus exposure and HLA in healthy donors. Repertoires were generated with immunoSEQ multiplex PCR, while TCRdb's copy carries only in-frame clones and drops some. The table includes 180,000 or so clones, about 75% detected once. The specimen sequenced was PBMCs. These receptors originate from a man aged 40-49 years in good health and CMV-seropositive. The CDR3 runs from the conserved cysteine through the conserved F or W. A D gene is named only where the DNA matches it firmly. Where a row states a size, it is once, few, many or the class of an expanded clone; other rows omit it.

DNA: TGTGCCAGCAGGAGACAGACAGGGTTACAGGAGACCCAGTACTTC
CDR3: CASRRQTGLQETQYF
D: TRBD1
size: -
V: TRBV27
J: TRBJ2-5

DNA: TGTGCCAGTCAGGGGGCGGGCAAAAACATTCAGTACTTC
CDR3: CASQGAGKNIQYF
D: TRBD1
size: few
V: TRBV6-1
J: TRBJ2-4

DNA: TGTGCCAGCAGCTACAGGGGTGGGACTGAAGCTTTCTTT
CDR3: CASSYRGGTEAFF
D: TRBD1
size: few
V: TRBV6-4
J: TRBJ1-1

DNA: TGTGCCAGCAGCTTCAGGGGAACCACAGATACGCAGTATTTT
CDR3: CASSFRGTTDTQYF
D: -
size: few
V: TRBV7-9
J: TRBJ2-3

DNA: TGTGCCAGCAGTTACGTCGGGGAGCAGCCCCAGCATTTT
CDR3: CASSYVGEQPQHF
D: -
size: -
V: TRBV6-5
J: TRBJ1-5

DNA: TGCAGCGTTGATCCAGGGGGCGCGAACTATGGCTACACCTTC
CDR3: CSVDPGGANYGYTF
D: TRBD1
size: few
V: TRBV29-1
J: TRBJ1-2

DNA: TGTGCCAGCAGCTCGACAGGGGGGGGTGGAACAGATACGCAGTATTTT
CDR3: CASSSTGGGGTDTQYF
D: TRBD1
size: few
V: TRBV11-2
J: TRBJ2-3

DNA: TGCGCCAGCAGCCAAGGGCCGAGTAGACAGCAGCCCCAGCATTTT
CDR3: CASSQGPSRQQPQHF
D: -
size: -
V: TRBV4-1
J: TRBJ1-5

DNA: TGTGCCAGCAGTCCCTCGGGGGGACTTGGCTACACCTTC
CDR3: CASSPSGGLGYTF
D: -
size: -
V: TRBV27
J: TRBJ1-2

DNA: TGTGCCAGCAGCGCCACGGCGGATCAGCCCCAGCATTTT
CDR3: CASSATADQPQHF
D: -
size: -
V: TRBV7-9
J: TRBJ1-5

DNA: TGCGCCAGCAGCCTCGGGACTAGTTCAAATGAGCAGTTCTTC
CDR3: CASSLGTSSNEQFF
D: TRBD2
size: once
V: TRBV5-1
J: TRBJ2-1

DNA: TGTGCCAGCAGCTTTACAGCGAACACCGGGGAGCTGTTTTTT
CDR3: CASSFTANTGELFF
D: -
size: -
V: TRBV7-9
J: TRBJ2-2

DNA: TGTGCCAGCAGTCTCCAGGGGGGCTACACCTTC
CDR3: CASSLQGGYTF
D: -
size: many
V: TRBV6-6
J: TRBJ1-2

DNA: TGTGCCAGCAGCTTCGAGGGGGGGAGGAAAGAGACCCAGTACTTC
CDR3: CASSFEGGRKETQYF
D: -
size: few
V: TRBV7-2
J: TRBJ2-5

DNA: TGCGCCAGCAGCTTCCTCCCCCGCCCAGGGGGTGCAGATACGCAGTATTTT
CDR3: CASSFLPRPGGADTQYF
D: TRBD1
size: -
V: TRBV5-1
J: TRBJ2-3